This T cell receptor beta chain was retrieved from a study of T cell responses to AZD1222 COVID-19 vaccine. Profiling relied on immunoSEQ multiplex PCR, and the TCRdb table lists in-frame clones only, not all of them. Of some 100,000 clones in the sample, 87% were seen once. Trimming pared 5 bases from V and 3 bases from J, leaving 10 bases between. The CDR3 sequence is 13 residues long. Germline V gives CDR1 SGHTA, CDR2 FQGNSA. The material was peripheral blood, obtained on day 0 of AZD1222 vaccination. The source is an adult in good health. This rearrangement joins TRBV7-2 to TRBJ2-5; possibly TRBD1 or TRBD2 for D (5 bases each). The CDR3 loop is CASSRDLEETQYF. The CDR3 DNA reads as TGTGCCAGCAGCCGGGACCTTGAAGAGACCCAGTACTTC.